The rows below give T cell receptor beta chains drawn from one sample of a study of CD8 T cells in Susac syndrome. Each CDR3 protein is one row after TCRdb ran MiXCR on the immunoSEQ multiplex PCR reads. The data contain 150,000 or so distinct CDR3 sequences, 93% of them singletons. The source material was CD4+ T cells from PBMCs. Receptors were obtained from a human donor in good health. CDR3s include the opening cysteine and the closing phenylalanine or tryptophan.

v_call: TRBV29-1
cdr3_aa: CSVRSIQETQYF

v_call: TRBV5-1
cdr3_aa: CASSPREGADTQYF

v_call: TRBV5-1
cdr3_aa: CASSLGQGEGTQYF

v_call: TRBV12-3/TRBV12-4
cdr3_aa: CASIRQGVNYGYTF

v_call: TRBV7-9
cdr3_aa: CASSLGPGEGTEAFF

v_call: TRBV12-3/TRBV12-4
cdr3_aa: CASSADGIYGYTF

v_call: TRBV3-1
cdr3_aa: CASSSGTGGSYNEQFF

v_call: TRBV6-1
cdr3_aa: CASSQEPTGIYGYTF

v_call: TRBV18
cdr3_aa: CASSPGQTNYGYTF

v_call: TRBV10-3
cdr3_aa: CAISESGQGSDTDTQYF

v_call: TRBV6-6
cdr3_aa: CASSRGDQPQHF

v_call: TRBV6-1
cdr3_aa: CASSGLPGTEAFF

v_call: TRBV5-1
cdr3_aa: CASSGGQNTEAFF

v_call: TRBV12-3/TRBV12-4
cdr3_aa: CASRPIQGRDTQYF

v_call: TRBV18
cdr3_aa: CASSPQQDSNEQYF

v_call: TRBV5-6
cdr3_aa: CASSLEQGNYGYTF

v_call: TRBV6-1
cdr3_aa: CASRRSVANTEAFF

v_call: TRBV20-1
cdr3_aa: CSAPVGGGVLGEQYF

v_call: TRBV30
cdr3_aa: CAWAPVKNTEAFF

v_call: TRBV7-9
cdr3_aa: CASSFPPETQYF

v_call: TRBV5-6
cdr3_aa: CASSLYDRDGEKLFF

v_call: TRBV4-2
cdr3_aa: CASSQTSTKETQYF

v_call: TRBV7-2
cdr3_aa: CASSLAGRRADTQYF

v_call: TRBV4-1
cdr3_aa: CASSQDPTKNIQYF

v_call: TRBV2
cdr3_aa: CASRGLRGGYGYTF

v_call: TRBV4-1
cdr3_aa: CASSRVIPGQGDNEQFF

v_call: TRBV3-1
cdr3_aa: CASSRGTGTYGYTF

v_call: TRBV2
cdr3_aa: CASRGRSSGANVLTF

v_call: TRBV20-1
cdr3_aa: CSARKTLTEAFF

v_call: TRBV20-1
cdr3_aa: CSARDWRTLEKLFF

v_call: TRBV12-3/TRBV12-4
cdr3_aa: CASSSSGGGGTQYF

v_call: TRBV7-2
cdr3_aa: CASSLMRSGYTF

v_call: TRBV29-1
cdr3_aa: CSAKGQGHGYTF

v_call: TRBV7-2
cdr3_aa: CASSSQRRSEQYF

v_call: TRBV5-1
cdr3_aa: CASSVGQTDSPLHF

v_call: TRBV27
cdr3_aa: CASSTGQGWETQYF

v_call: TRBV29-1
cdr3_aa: CSVPGWYNGYTF

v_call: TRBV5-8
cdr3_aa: CASSPSKHQETQYF

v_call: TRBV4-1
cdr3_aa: CASSQDDEPGTGANVLTF

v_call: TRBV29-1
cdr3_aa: CSVVGGANVLTF

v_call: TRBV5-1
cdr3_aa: CASSLAGTLQETQYF

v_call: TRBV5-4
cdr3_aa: CASSLNRGQKGYTF

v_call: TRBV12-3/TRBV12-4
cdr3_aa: CASSLRAGTEAFF

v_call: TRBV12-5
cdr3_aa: CASGSGLAGGPGETQYF

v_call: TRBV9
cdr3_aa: CASSEGSWTAPGEQYF

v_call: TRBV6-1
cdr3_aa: CASSEVPGTQYF

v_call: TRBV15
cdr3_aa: CATSIGRGQQFF

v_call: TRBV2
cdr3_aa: CASSEAGARSGTEAFF

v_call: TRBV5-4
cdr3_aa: CASSTNGGEYNEQFF

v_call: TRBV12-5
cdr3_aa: CASGLTIGQGSNTGELFF

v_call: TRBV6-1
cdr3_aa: CASNQRGGSNYGYTF

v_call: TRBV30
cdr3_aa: CAWSVSYYGYTF

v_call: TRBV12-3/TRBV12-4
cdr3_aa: CARSLFEDRRHQPQHF

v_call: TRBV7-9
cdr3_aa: CALSREPKLFF

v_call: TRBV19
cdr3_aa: CASISGGDSNQPQHF

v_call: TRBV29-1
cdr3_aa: CSVLTGTTGYEQYF

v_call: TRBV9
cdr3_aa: CASSRGTSYNEQFF

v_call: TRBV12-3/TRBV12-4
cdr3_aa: CASSLGGTGANVLTF

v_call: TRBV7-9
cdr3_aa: CASSSPALATNEKLFF

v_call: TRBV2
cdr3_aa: CASSEWGNTIYF